This TCR beta chain was recorded in a study of CD8+ T cells in alopecia areata. Treatment described: oral pan-JAK inhibitor, 5-10 mg twice daily. The study team obtained lesional scalp punch biopsies and peripheral blood from alopecia areata patients. Isolation of CD4+ and CD8+ T cells from PBMCs was achieved by sorting. General observations from the study: Patients shared TCRs less clearly than mice did, possibly owing to HLA. On tofacitinib, scalp and blood still held many of the expanded lesional clones.

RNA extraction and reverse transcription yielded cDNA as sequencing template. This table comes from immunoSEQ multiplex PCR, and its TCRdb copy is limited to in-frame clones, with some not included. Altogether 200,000 or so clones are present, 58% being singletons, with the ten largest covering roughly 5%. The CDR3 is 12 amino acids. The V gene lost 3 bases and the J gene lost 8 bases, with 11 bases spanning the gap. The germline gives CDR1 GTSNPN, CDR2 SVGIG (reference sequence). Comments on this clone: Antigen specificity is unknown.

The TCR originated in a human donor with alopecia areata. The genes are TRBV30 and TRBJ2-1; D is unclear. The sequencing here drew on CD4+ T cells sorted from blood, taken at week 24, from a patient treated with tofacitinib. The CDR3 spells CAWSAGWDEQFF. CDR3 bases: TGTGCCTGGAGCGCTGGGTGGGATGAGCAGTTCTTC.